The 10 T cell receptor beta chains in this list originate from one sample, sequenced in a study of blood T cells in healthy people across ages (dated by TCRdb to the mid-2010s). The receptor library was made with 5' RACE. TCRdb records Illumina HiSeq 2500 as the sequencer. A second 7 to 11 cycle PCR used a sample-barcoded 5' primer and a J-beta primer mix. TCRdb applied fastp at Q25 and MiXCR to the public reads, then kept only in-frame beta chains. Identical CDR3 protein sequences are pooled into one entry, listed with their most common genes and DNA. The table for this sample lists 800,000 to 950,000 distinct CDR3 sequences; approximately 32% of them were counted only once. The top ten constitute roughly 10% of the sample. The data also belong to a second study, concerning T cells of mothers and their children.

The material sequenced was blood. The receptor source for this set is a woman in her thirties or forties in good health.

This sequence joins TRBV29-1 and TRBJ2-3; D is unclear. Germline lookup yields CDR1 SQVTM and CDR2 ANQGSEA. Trimming took 0 bases from V and 6 from J, leaving 7 bases between them. The CDR3 is 12 amino acids. Here the CDR3 reads CSVEENGDTQYF. CDR3 bases: TGCAGCGTTGAAGAAAATGGGGATACGCAGTATTTT.

A few counts support this clonotype. The rearrangement uses TRBV3-1 and TRBJ2-7; D ambiguous. The ends were cut back, 4 bases at V and 2 bases at J, with 12 bases in the middle. The CDR3 consists of 14 residues. CDR1 and CDR2 from the germline V gene are LGHDT and YNNKEL (reference sequence). The CDR3 region is CASSLSSGPYEQYF. As DNA, the CDR3 is TGTGCCAGCAGCCTTTCGTCTGGACCCTACGAGCAGTACTTC.

Concerning this clonotype itself: Possible read error: a much larger clone is one base away. The chain joins TRBV4-3 to TRBJ1-4; no definite D call. The CDR3 loop spans 15 amino acids. Trimming stripped 1 base from V and 6 bases from J, with 12 bases between. From germline, CDR1 is LGHNA and CDR2 YSLEER. CDR3 in amino acids: CASSQGHRADEKLFF. In nucleotides, the CDR3 is TGCGCCAGCAGCCAAGGGCATAGGGCTGATGAAAAACTGTTTTTT.

The CDR3 DNA follows: TGCAGTGCTTGCATCGGGACGGGGAACACTGAAGCTTTCTTT. Translating gives CSACIGTGNTEAFF. The V and J genes are TRBV20-1 and TRBJ1-1; maybe TRBD1 (5 bases). V was shortened by 5 bases and J by 1 base, with 14 bases between the two germline ends. Germline V gene sequence: CDR1 DFQATT, CDR2 SNEGSKA (reference sequence). CDR3 length equals 14 residues.

The CDR3 sequence: CASSWGLGNTEAFF. The CDR3 coding sequence is TGTGCCAGCAGCTGGGGACTGGGGAACACTGAAGCTTTCTTT. This chain links TRBV7-2 with TRBJ1-1; possible D gene TRBD1, 5 bases. The CDR3 runs 14 residues. Per the germline V gene, CDR1 is SGHTA and CDR2 is FQGNSA. Trimming took 4 bases from V and 1 from J, leaving 10 bases between them.

The V call is TRBV7-2, the J call TRBJ1-4; tentatively, D is TRBD1 (6 bases). V was trimmed by 1 base and J by 3 bases, leaving 9 bases between them. This CDR3 is built from 15 residues. CDR1 and CDR2 (germline): SGHTA, FQGNSA. The chain's CDR3 is CASSLVGGPNEKLFF. CDR3 in DNA: TGTGCCAGCAGCTTAGTAGGGGGGCCTAATGAAAAACTGTTTTTT.

This clonotype appeared many times. This chain joins TRBV5-4 and TRBJ2-1; 9 nucleotides match TRBD1. This CDR3 has 13 residues. Germline-derived CDR1 and CDR2 are SGHNT and YYREEE (reference sequence). V trimming: 4 bases; J trimming: 8 bases; junction bases outside the gene matches: 4. CDR3 DNA sequence: TGTGCCAGCAGCCGGACAGGGGACCATGAGCAGTTCTTC. It encodes CASSRTGDHEQFF.

In this sample, this clonotype turned up a few times. The chain combines TRBV5-1 with TRBJ2-1; a weak D match, TRBD1 (6 bases). Germline loops: CDR1 SGHRS, CDR2 YFSETQ. This CDR3 spans 15 amino acids. V lost 5 bases and J 5 bases, leaving 17 bases between the germline ends. The CDR3: CASRGDRTPNNEQFF. The DNA for the CDR3 is TGCGCCAGCAGGGGTGACAGGACCCCTAACAATGAGCAGTTCTTC.

This clonotype was seen a few times. The chain links TRBV9 to TRBJ2-7, with D possibly being TRBD1 or TRBD2 (5 bases each). Trimming left V 4 bases short and J 3 bases short, with 17 bases between. The CDR3 extends over 15 amino acids. CDR1 SGDLS and CDR2 YYNGEE come from the germline V gene. This CDR3 reads CASSPFGAGNYEQYF. DNA for the CDR3: TGTGCCAGCAGCCCGTTCGGGGCCGGAAACTACGAGCAGTACTTC. Based on the CDR3 plus reference TRBV9 and TRBJ2-7, the full variable domain is DSGVTQTPKHLITATGQRVTLRCSPRSGDLSVYWYQQSLDQGLQFLIQYYNGEERAKGNILERFSAQQFPDLHSELNLSSLELGDSALYFCASSPFGAGNYEQYFGPGTRLTVT.

The table lists this clonotype with many counts. The rearrangement links TRBV10-3 to TRBJ2-7; D is tentatively TRBD1 or TRBD2 (5 bases each). Germline CDR1 is ENHRY and CDR2 is SYGVKD. This CDR3 is built from 13 residues. Between the trimmed V and J ends, which lost 10 bases and 5 bases, there was a span of 18 bases. CDR3 region: CATRGESGHEQYF. The CDR3 nucleotides are TGTGCCACGAGGGGCGAAAGTGGCCACGAGCAGTACTTC.